This T cell receptor (beta chain) came from a study of blood T cell repertoires in COVID-19. The overall study: Some COVID-19 samples were acute and others convalescent; all came from the United States, Italy and Spain. Nucleic acid was either cDNA or gDNA, and it came from T cells, B-cell-depleted T cells, or PBMCs.

Per the original data handling: Amplification with reference gene primers provided the estimates of nucleated cell counts. Assay: immunoSEQ multiplex PCR; the TCRdb copy retains only in-frame clones and omits some. V and J calls and clone size are copied from that table; D and trimming were computed from the DNA. The sample yields around 120,000 clones, 80% to 90% seen once. V shed 3 bases and J 1 base; nucleotides not matched to a gene: 5. The germline CDR1 and CDR2 sequences are MDHEN and SYDVKM. CDR3 length equals 16 residues. The TCR originated in a woman at least 80 years old with acute or convalescent COVID-19. The sequenced sample consisted of peripheral blood. The chain joins TRBV28 to TRBJ2-7, with TRBD1 matching over 11 bases. In nucleotides, the CDR3 is TGTGCCAGCAGTTTGGGGACAGGGGGTCCGTCCTACGAGCAGTACTTC. The encoded protein is CASSLGTGGPSYEQYF.